These 12 T cell receptor beta chains share one sample of origin, sequenced in a study of CD8+ T cells in alopecia areata. Sequencing templates came from extracted RNA that was reverse transcribed into cDNA. Profiling relied on immunoSEQ multiplex PCR, and the TCRdb table lists in-frame clones only, not all of them. The data contain about 110,000 clones, approximately 59% of them singletons. Sequenced input: CD8+ T cells sorted from blood. Every receptor here comes from a human donor in good health.

Here the CDR3 reads CASSPGTSGGDTQYF. DNA of the CDR3: TGCGCCAGCAGCCCAGGGACTAGCGGGGGAGATACGCAGTATTTT. The chain recombines TRBV5-1 with TRBJ2-3; 14 bases match TRBD2. The ends lost 4 bases at V and 5 bases at J; junction bases unmatched: 3. The length of the CDR3 is 15 residues. CDR1 is SGHRS and CDR2 is YFSETQ in the germline V gene.

This chain connects TRBV2 to TRBJ2-7; 7 nucleotides agree with TRBD2. Trimming cost V 4 bases and J 5 bases; bases outside gene matches: 5. CDR3 size: 13 residues. Germline assignment: CDR1 SNHLY and CDR2 FYNNEI. CDR3 region: CASSGGGFNEQYF. For the CDR3, the DNA is TGTGCCAGCAGTGGGGGAGGGTTCAACGAGCAGTACTTC.

The rearrangement links TRBV25-1 to TRBJ2-7; possible D gene TRBD1, 5 bases. The germline gives CDR1 MGHDK, CDR2 SYGVNS. The V end lost 4 bases, the J end lost 8 bases, and 15 bases lay between the germline ends. This CDR3 spans 13 amino acids. CDR3 in DNA: TGTGCCAGCAGTGGGTCAGGGTTTTCCCAGCAGTACTTC. It is translated as CASSGSGFSQQYF.

For the CDR3, the DNA is TGTGCCAGCAGCCCGGACAGAACTTTCTACAATGAGCAGTTCTTC. Amino acid sequence: CASSPDRTFYNEQFF. The chain has TRBV13 and TRBJ2-1; TRBD1 is a possible D gene (6 bases). Germline-derived CDR1 and CDR2 are PRHDT and FYEKMQ (reference sequence). The CDR3 runs to 15 residues. V gave up 5 bases and J gave up 3 bases, with 14 bases separating them.

This chain connects TRBV15 to TRBJ1-5, with D tentatively TRBD1 (5 bases). The V gene's germline CDR1 is LNHNV and CDR2 YYDKDF (reference sequence). Trimming removed 1 base from V and 6 bases from J, with 19 bases in between. The CDR3 totals 17 residues. The CDR3 sequence: CATSRVPDGTIFQPQHF. The CDR3 bases are TGTGCCACCAGCAGAGTTCCCGACGGGACCATATTTCAGCCCCAGCATTTT.

V and J are TRBV25-1 and TRBJ2-1; 7 bases fit TRBD2. The CDR3 runs to 18 residues. The germline gives CDR1 MGHDK, CDR2 SYGVNS. The ends lost 1 base at V and 0 bases at J; junction bases unmatched: 9. The CDR3 loop is CASSESFLGGSSYNEQFF. The CDR3 DNA reads as TGTGCCAGCAGTGAATCTTTCCTCGGGGGGAGCTCCTACAATGAGCAGTTCTTC.

In this sample, this clone turned up a few times. The chain has TRBV28 and TRBJ1-6; no definite D call. V lost 3 bases, J lost 7 bases, and 10 bases lay in between. CDR1 is MDHEN, CDR2 SYDVKM, per germline. This CDR3 has 14 amino acids. The CDR3 sequence is CASSFRVENSPLHF. CDR3 DNA: TGTGCCAGCAGTTTTCGGGTTGAGAATTCACCCCTCCACTTT.

This clone was seen a handful of times. The chain uses TRBV28 and TRBJ2-7, with 11 bases matching TRBD1. Germline V lookup: CDR1 MDHEN, CDR2 SYDVKM. The CDR3 contains 16 residues. V lost 4 bases and J lost 1; bases outside the gene matches: 6. CDR3 DNA sequence: TGTGCCAGCAGTTCGGACAGGGGGCTGACGTCCTACGAGCAGTACTTC. It specifies CASSSDRGLTSYEQYF.

The rearrangement uses TRBV19 and TRBJ2-3; the match to TRBD2 covers 10 bases. Germline V gene sequence: CDR1 LNHDA, CDR2 SQIVND (reference sequence). CDR3 length: 16 residues. Trimming took 1 base from V and 1 from J; bases not matched to a gene: 2. The CDR3 DNA follows: TGTGCCAGTAGTATAGCCACTAGCGGGGGCACAGATACGCAGTATTTT. This gives the protein CASSIATSGGTDTQYF.

V and J are TRBV25-1 and TRBJ1-1; 9 nucleotides agree with TRBD1. Germline V CDR1 and CDR2: MGHDK, SYGVNS. This CDR3 has 15 residues. V trimming: 2 bases; J trimming: 7 bases; junction bases outside the gene matches: 8. The CDR3 nucleotides read TGTGCCAGCAGTGAAAAGAGGGGACAGGGCCTTGAAGCTTTCTTT. Translated: CASSEKRGQGLEAFF. The full variable domain, its missing parts supplied by reference TRBV25-1 and TRBJ1-1, is EADIYQTPRYLVIGTGKKITLECSQTMGHDKMYWYQQDPGMELHLIHYSYGVNSTEKGDLSSESTVSRIRTEHFPLTLESARPSHTSQYLCASSEKRGQGLEAFFGQGTRLTVV.

The CDR3 protein is CASSLGTSGQSPLHF. CDR3 nucleotide sequence: TGTGCCAGCAGCTTAGGGACCTCTGGTCAGTCACCCCTCCACTTT. The gene calls are TRBV13 and TRBJ1-6; D not resolved. There are 15 residues in the CDR3. V lost 0 bases to trimming and J lost 10 bases, with 13 bases between them. The germline V gene has CDR1 PRHDT and CDR2 FYEKMQ (reference sequence).

By frequency in the sample, this clone is medium-sized. This chain joins TRBV13 and TRBJ2-3, with 10 bases fitting TRBD2. The CDR3 is 16 amino acids. With V trimmed by 4 bases and J by 5 bases, 9 bases remained unmatched. The germline gives CDR1 PRHDT, CDR2 FYEKMQ (reference sequence). Written as DNA, the CDR3 is TGTGCCAGCAGCTCCGAAGCGGGGGGGCCCCGAGATACGCAGTATTTT. It specifies CASSSEAGGPRDTQYF.